The following is a TCR beta chain sequence with its context. The J segment lost 6 bases and the V segment lost 4 bases, leaving 9 bases of the junction unmatched. CDR1 KGHDR and CDR2 SFDVKD come from the germline V gene. The CDR3 has 18 residues. This sample stems from a study of blood T cell repertoires in COVID-19. Study background: Acute and convalescent COVID-19 specimens originated in the United States, Italy and Spain. T cells, B-cell-depleted T cells, or PBMCs provided the cDNA or gDNA that served as material.

In the original processing: Researchers report that nucleated cell counts were estimated from reference gene primer amplification. Only in-frame clones appear in the TCRdb table, and some are missing; sequencing was by immunoSEQ multiplex PCR. The DNA gave D and trimming, while V, J and clone size come from that table. The sample has approximately 180,000 clones, about 75% seen once. The chain is built from TRBV24-1 and TRBJ1-6, with TRBD1 matching over 12 bases. The source is a woman aged 70 to 79 with acute or convalescent COVID-19. Sequencing input: peripheral blood. CDR3 in DNA: TGTGCCACCAGTGAATTTTTCCGGGACAGGGGGCTTAATTCACCCCTCCACTTT. This translates into CATSEFFRDRGLNSPLHF.